There are many counts of the clone carrying this T cell receptor (beta chain). Its specificity is unknown. MiXCR, run by TCRdb on the 5' RACE reads, gives a single entry per CDR3 protein. Here the sample spans some 7,000 distinct CDR3 sequences, 11% to 15% being singletons. Time point: sample taken at primary tumor resection. The cohort: under 80 early-stage, untreated non-small cell lung cancer patients. The data are from a study of spatial heterogeneity in lung cancer. Study-level results: Intratumoral expanded alpha and beta TCR counts were found to track tumor mutation counts. Ubiquitous expanded TCR counts tracked ubiquitous nonsynonymous mutations; regional expanded TCR counts tracked regional nonsynonymous mutations.

V lost 7 bases, J lost 3 bases, and 11 bases lay in between. CDR1 SGHRS and CDR2 YFSETQ come from the germline V gene. The CDR3 runs 13 residues. The gene calls are TRBV5-1 and TRBJ2-1; D not resolved. The receptor was isolated from a female donor with early-stage non-small cell lung cancer. Specimen: lung tumor tissue, collected at surgery. CDR3 sequence: CASRTSYYNEQFF. CDR3 DNA sequence: TGCGCCAGCCGGACCTCCTACTACAATGAGCAGTTCTTC.